Listed below are T cell receptor beta chains from one sample, sequenced in a study of shared clonotypes between healthy human individuals. Generated by immunoSEQ multiplex PCR, the TCRdb table keeps only in-frame clones and is missing some. The data hold fewer than 700,000 clones, with around 78% observed a single time. The sequenced sample consisted of PBMCs. These receptors were taken from a woman in her thirties or forties in good health. Some clones in this sample may be carry-over from other donors' samples. The conserved cysteine and the conserved F or W are not part of the CDR3 here. The D gene is left open where the match is weak. The size of a clone is reported for some rows only, either as once, few or many, or as a class for expanded clones.

D: TRBD2
size: NA
J: TRBJ2-3
V: TRBV7-6
CDR3: ASSLLAGAGTDTQY

D: TRBD2
size: NA
J: TRBJ2-1
V: TRBV30
CDR3: AWSDPRIAGEGDEQF

D: NA
size: NA
J: TRBJ2-7
V: TRBV27
CDR3: ASSLAGGVTYEQY

D: NA
size: NA
J: TRBJ2-7
V: TRBV4-2
CDR3: ASSQDGDVMNEQY

D: NA
size: NA
J: TRBJ2-1
V: TRBV7-8
CDR3: ASSLHPPGDEQF

D: NA
size: NA
J: TRBJ1-3
V: TRBV5-1
CDR3: ASSLAGYGNTIY

D: TRBD1
size: NA
J: TRBJ2-1
V: TRBV19
CDR3: ASSAITRQGRSYNEQF

D: NA
size: NA
J: TRBJ1-4
V: TRBV18
CDR3: ASSSRTEEKLF

D: NA
size: NA
J: TRBJ1-2
V: TRBV19
CDR3: ASTTEAYGYT

D: TRBD2
size: NA
J: TRBJ2-7
V: TRBV11-2
CDR3: ASTFFRDYRYQQY

D: NA
size: few
J: TRBJ1-4
V: TRBV29-1
CDR3: SVERGEKLF

D: TRBD1
size: NA
J: TRBJ2-5
V: TRBV28
CDR3: ASRPQGAGETQY

D: TRBD2
size: NA
J: TRBJ2-7
V: TRBV28
CDR3: ASSLGASGLAYEQY

D: TRBD2
size: NA
J: TRBJ2-2
V: TRBV10-1
CDR3: ASSEASGSPGELF

D: NA
size: NA
J: TRBJ1-2
V: TRBV5-1
CDR3: ASSLGSGEDGYT

D: NA
size: NA
J: TRBJ2-1
V: TRBV2
CDR3: ASSEHWSSYNEQF

D: TRBD1
size: NA
J: TRBJ1-2
V: TRBV15
CDR3: ATSHDRAGYT

D: TRBD2
size: NA
J: TRBJ2-7
V: TRBV2
CDR3: ASRGQGGPYEQY

D: TRBD2
size: NA
J: TRBJ2-2
V: TRBV4-1
CDR3: ASSIAGGEGGELF

D: TRBD1
size: many
J: TRBJ1-1
V: TRBV18
CDR3: ASSPSRQGLNTEAF

D: NA
size: NA
J: TRBJ1-5
V: TRBV7-8
CDR3: ASSLESNRQINQPQH

D: TRBD2
size: few
J: TRBJ2-5
V: TRBV7-8
CDR3: ASSLVSSGETQY

D: TRBD1
size: few
J: TRBJ2-7
V: TRBV28
CDR3: ASQGLTSGGDRGLYEQY